The entry that follows covers one T cell receptor (beta chain) sequence. The assay was immunoSEQ multiplex PCR, and TCRdb's table has in-frame clones only and misses some. This table holds more than 100,000 clones, approximately 88% found once. The source of the sample is a study of T cell responses to AZD1222 COVID-19 vaccine. The CDR3 covers 17 residues. Germline assignment: CDR1 SGHNT and CDR2 YENEEA. V shed 0 bases, J shed 6 bases, and the junction held 3 bases outside the gene matches. The specimen was peripheral blood, collected on day 0 of AZD1222 vaccination. The V gene is TRBV11-3, the J gene TRBJ2-2, with 14 bases lining up with TRBD2. The TCR originated in an adult in good health. CDR3 loop: CASSLERLAGGAGELFF. DNA of the CDR3: TGTGCCAGCAGCTTAGAAAGACTAGCGGGAGGGGCCGGGGAGCTGTTTTTT. The entire variable domain, with the rest obtained from reference TRBV11-3 and TRBJ2-2, is as follows: EAGVVQSPRYKIIEKKQPVAFWCNPISGHNTLYWYLQNLGQGPELLIRYENEEAVDDSQLPKDRFSAERLKGVDSTLKIQPAELGDSAVYLCASSLERLAGGAGELFFGEGSRLTVL.